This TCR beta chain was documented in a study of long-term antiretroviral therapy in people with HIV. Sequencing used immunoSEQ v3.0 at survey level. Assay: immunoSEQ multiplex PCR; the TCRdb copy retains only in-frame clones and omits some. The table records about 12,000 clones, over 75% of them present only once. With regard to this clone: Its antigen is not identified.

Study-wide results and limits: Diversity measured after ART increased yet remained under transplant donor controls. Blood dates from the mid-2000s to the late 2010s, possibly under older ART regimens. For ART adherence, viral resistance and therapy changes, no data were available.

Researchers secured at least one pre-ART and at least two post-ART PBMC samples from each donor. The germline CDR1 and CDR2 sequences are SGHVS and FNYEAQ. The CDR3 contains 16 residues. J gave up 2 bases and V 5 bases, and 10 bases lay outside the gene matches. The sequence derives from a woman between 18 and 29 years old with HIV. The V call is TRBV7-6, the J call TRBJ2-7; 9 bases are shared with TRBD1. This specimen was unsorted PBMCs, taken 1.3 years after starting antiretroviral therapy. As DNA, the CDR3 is TGTGCCAGCAGCGCTGCGCTAGGGACAGGGCCCTACGAGCAGTACTTC. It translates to CASSAALGTGPYEQYF.